This T cell receptor beta chain was sequenced during a study of blood T cell repertoires in COVID-19. At the level of the study: PBMCs, B-cell-depleted T cells, or T cells were the source of the cDNA or gDNA that made up the material.

The CDR3 is 15 amino acids. Trimming removed 1 base at V and 2 bases at J, with 9 bases between. Germline CDR1 LGHNA, CDR2 YNFKEQ. As originally analysed: Amplifying reference gene primers gave estimates of nucleated cell counts. TCRdb keeps only in-frame clones here, not all; method: immunoSEQ multiplex PCR. V and J calls and clone size are as listed in that table; D and trimming were resolved from the DNA. The sample holds about 45,000 clones, approximately 85% seen once. This clone was recorded a few times. Sequencing was done on a sample of peripheral blood. This sequence was found in a woman older than 75 with acute or convalescent COVID-19. V is TRBV4-2 and J is TRBJ1-3, with a tentative D call TRBD1 (5 bases). CDR3 sequence: CASSQVGGTGNTIYF. For the CDR3, the DNA is TGTGCCAGCAGCCAAGTGGGGGGAACTGGAAACACCATATATTTT.